This T cell receptor (beta chain) stems from a study of blood T cells in healthy people across ages. Through a sample-barcoded 5' primer and a J-beta primer mix, a second PCR was run for about 7 to 12 cycles. Using its own MiXCR run on the 5' RACE reads, TCRdb lists one record per CDR3 protein. The sample records 1.2 million to 1.5 million distinct CDR3 sequences, roughly 59% being singletons. The sequence came from a man aged 18-30 years in good health. The specimen was blood.

The CDR3 spells CSALLGGAGEQYF. The CDR3 DNA sequence: TGCAGTGCTCTCCTCGGGGGGGCCGGGGAGCAGTACTTC. The rearrangement links TRBV20-1 to TRBJ2-7; TRBD2 aligns across 8 bases. V gave up 5 bases and J gave up 7 bases; unmatched junction bases: 10. The CDR3 spans 13 residues. Germline CDR1 DFQATT, CDR2 SNEGSKA (reference sequence).